What follows describes a single TCR beta chain. Its antigen remains undetermined. Base-call qualities are not available, and no considerably larger clone is one nucleotide away. The data were taken from a study of blood T cell repertoires in COVID-19 (dated by TCRdb to 2018 to 2021). For context, the study as a whole: Collaborator samples came from the United States, Italy and Spain and covered acute and convalescent phases of COVID-19. The prospective study material was composed of cDNA or gDNA derived from T cells, B-cell-depleted T cells, or PBMCs. Where available, HLA class I and class II types were taken from metadata supplied by the sample provider and were not determined by assay-based typing. The sample metadata nearly always contained a de-identified subject ID, COVID-19 status, age in years and sex. Subjects who had been exposed to COVID-19, were actively infected with it, or had recovered from it provided the deeply sampled blood TCRbeta repertoires that made up the dataset. The repertoires were released in a freely available public database intended as a resource for research on the immune response to SARS-CoV-2. Samples came from the ongoing ImmuneRACE study (first 160 participants) plus 1,254 subjects from 6 global collaborators. Results the study describes overall, beyond this receptor: How much clinical and demographic metadata was included differed by source and by participant, and the metadata was provided uncurated.

V has 5 bases trimmed and J has 2 bases trimmed; junction bases matching no gene number 16. Including cysteine and phenylalanine, the CDR3 has 19 amino acids. Only the CDR3 part of the read is kept: 57 bases, read in frame from the first base. CDR1 MNHEY and CDR2 SVGEGT are derived from the germline V gene. One collaborating source in Seattle enrolled patients while the patients were actively infected and followed the patients over time throughout the course of disease. Each collaborating institution followed its own protocols to collect whole blood in K2EDTA tubes. Collaborator samples were shipped for TCRbeta analysis as frozen whole blood, isolated PBMCs, or DNA extracted from either sample type. TCRbeta CDR3 regions were amplified from genomic DNA using the immunoSEQ Assay, a bias-controlled multiplex PCR. In the original analysis: Within the assay, amplification of reference gene primers was used to estimate how many nucleated cells each sample contained. To quantify the absolute abundance of each unique TCRbeta CDR3 rearrangement, sequence reads were collapsed and filtered. For each sample, productive Simpson clonality was calculated as the square root of Simpson's diversity index over productive rearrangements. Held by TCRdb, this immuneACCESS table contains in-frame sequences only and omits some clones. Under half of the omission traces to an unresolved V gene where checked; the cause of the rest is unknown. D and trimming come from the DNA, and the V and J calls and clone size come from that table. Recorded for this sample are roughly 300,000 clones; approximately 90% of them occurred a single time. The ten most abundant clones make up about 2.2% of the sample.

The specimen was peripheral blood. This receptor chain uses TRBV6-2 or TRBV6-3 and TRBJ1-4; TRBD1 matches 8 bases in the middle. This TCR derives from a woman aged 30 to 39 with COVID-19, enrolled during active disease. CDR3 region: CASSQQRTGRSWTNEKLFF. The sequenced DNA is TGTGCCAGCAGTCAGCAGAGGACAGGGAGATCTTGGACTAATGAAAAACTGTTTTTT.